This TCR beta chain was documented in a study of T cells in Graves' hyperthyroidism and ophthalmopathy. Study information: Sampling of peripheral blood happened at initial diagnosis, prior to any treatment.

This CDR3 is built from 13 residues. V lost 7 bases, J lost 1 base, and 10 bases lay in between. Notes on the study in general: Blood also held most thyroid clonotypes expanded beyond 0.001.

This clonotype has a count of ten or more. Its antigen is unidentified. The CDR3 regions of TCR beta were amplified from RNA transcripts. HTBI primers drove first-round RT-PCR of the TCR CDR3. TCRdb ran MiXCR on the multiplex PCR reads and lists one entry per CDR3 protein. Of more than 300,000 distinct CDR3 sequences listed, 17% are singletons. Blood was sampled at initial diagnosis of hyperthyroidism, prior to onset of any ophthalmopathy symptoms. This TCR came from a woman in her 30s with Graves' hyperthyroidism that later progressed to Graves' ophthalmopathy. This sequence joins TRBV12-3 or TRBV12-4 and TRBJ1-1; D gene uncertain. Sequenced input: blood. The CDR3 DNA is TGTGCCAGCATCGCAGGTGGGAACACTGAAGCTTTCTTT. It yields the protein CASIAGGNTEAFF.